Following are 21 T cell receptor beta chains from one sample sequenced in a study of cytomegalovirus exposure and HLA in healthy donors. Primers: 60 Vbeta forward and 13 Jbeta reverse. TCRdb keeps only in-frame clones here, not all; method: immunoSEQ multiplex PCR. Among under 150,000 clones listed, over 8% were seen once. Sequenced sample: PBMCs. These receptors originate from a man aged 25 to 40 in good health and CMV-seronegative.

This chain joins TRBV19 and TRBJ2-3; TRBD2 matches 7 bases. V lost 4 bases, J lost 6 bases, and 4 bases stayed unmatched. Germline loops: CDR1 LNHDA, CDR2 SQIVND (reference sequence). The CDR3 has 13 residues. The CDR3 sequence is CASSRTSEDTQYF. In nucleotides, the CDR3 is TGTGCCAGTAGTAGAACTAGCGAGGATACGCAGTATTTT.

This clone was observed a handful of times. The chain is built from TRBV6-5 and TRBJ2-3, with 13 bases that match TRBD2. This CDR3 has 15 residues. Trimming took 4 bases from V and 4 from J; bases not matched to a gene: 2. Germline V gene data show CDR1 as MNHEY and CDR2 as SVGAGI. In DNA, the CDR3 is TGTGCCAGCAGTTGGACTAGCGGGGGCTCAGATACGCAGTATTTT. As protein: CASSWTSGGSDTQYF.

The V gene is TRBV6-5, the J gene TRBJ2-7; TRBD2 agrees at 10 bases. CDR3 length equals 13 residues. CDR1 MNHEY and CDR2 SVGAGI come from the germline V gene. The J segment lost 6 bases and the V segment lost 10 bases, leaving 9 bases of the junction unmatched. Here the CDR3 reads CATQAGLAFEQYF. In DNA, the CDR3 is TGTGCCACCCAAGCGGGACTAGCGTTCGAGCAGTACTTC.

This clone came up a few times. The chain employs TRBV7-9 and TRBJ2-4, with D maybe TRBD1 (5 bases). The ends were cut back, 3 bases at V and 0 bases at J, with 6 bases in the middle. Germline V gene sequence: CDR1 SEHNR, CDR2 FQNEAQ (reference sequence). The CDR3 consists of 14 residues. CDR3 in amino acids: CASSLTVAKNIQYF. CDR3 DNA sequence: TGTGCCAGCAGCTTGACAGTAGCCAAAAACATTCAGTACTTC.

The CDR3 DNA reads as TGTGCCAGCAGGGCAGTCGTCTACGAGCAGTACTTC. This codes for CASRAVVYEQYF. J is TRBJ2-7 and V is TRBV2; D not resolved. V shed 6 bases and J shed 3 bases, with 9 bases lying between them. CDR1 SNHLY and CDR2 FYNNEI come from the germline V gene. This CDR3 comprises 12 residues.

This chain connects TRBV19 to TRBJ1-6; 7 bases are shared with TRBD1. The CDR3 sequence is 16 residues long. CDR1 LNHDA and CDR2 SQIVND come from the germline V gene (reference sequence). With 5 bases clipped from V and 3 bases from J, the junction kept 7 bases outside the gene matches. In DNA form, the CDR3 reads TGTGCCAGTAGTGCTACCAGGGGGGTCTATAATTCACCCCTCCACTTT. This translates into CASSATRGVYNSPLHF.

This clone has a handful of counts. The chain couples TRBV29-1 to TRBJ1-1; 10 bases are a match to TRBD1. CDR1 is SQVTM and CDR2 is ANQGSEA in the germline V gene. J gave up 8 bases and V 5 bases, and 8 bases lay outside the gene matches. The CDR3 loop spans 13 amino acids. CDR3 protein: CSVWDRGQSEAFF. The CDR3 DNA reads TGCAGCGTTTGGGACAGGGGACAATCCGAAGCTTTCTTT. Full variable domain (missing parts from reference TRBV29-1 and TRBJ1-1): SAVISQKPSRDICQRGTSLTIQCQVDSQVTMMFWYRQQPGQSLTLIATANQGSEATYESGFVIDKFPISRPNLTFSTLTVSNMSPEDSSIYLCSVWDRGQSEAFFGQGTRLTVV.

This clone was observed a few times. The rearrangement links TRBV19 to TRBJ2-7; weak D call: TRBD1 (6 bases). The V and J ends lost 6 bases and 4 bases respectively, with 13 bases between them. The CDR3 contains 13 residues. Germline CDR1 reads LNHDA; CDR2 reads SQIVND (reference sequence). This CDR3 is CASRGDTFYEQYF. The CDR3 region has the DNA TGTGCCAGTAGAGGGGACACCTTTTACGAGCAGTACTTC.

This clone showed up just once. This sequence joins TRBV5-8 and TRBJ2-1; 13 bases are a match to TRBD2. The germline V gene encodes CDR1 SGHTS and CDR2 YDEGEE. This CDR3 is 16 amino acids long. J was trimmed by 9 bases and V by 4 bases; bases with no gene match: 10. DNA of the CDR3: TGTGCCAGCAGCCCTGGAGGACTAGCGGGAGCGGGTGAGCAGTTCTTC. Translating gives CASSPGGLAGAGEQFF.

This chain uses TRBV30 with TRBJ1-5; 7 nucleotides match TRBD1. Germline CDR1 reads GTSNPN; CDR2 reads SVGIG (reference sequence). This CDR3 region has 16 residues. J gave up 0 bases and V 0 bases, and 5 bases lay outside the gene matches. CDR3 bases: TGTGCCTGGAGTGTACTGGGGACAGATAGCAATCAGCCCCAGCATTTT. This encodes CAWSVLGTDSNQPQHF.

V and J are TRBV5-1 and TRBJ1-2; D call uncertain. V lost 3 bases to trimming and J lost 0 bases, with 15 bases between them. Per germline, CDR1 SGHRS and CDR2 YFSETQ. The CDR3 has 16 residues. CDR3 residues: CASSYRSGSPNYGYTF. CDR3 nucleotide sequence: TGCGCCAGCAGCTACCGCTCGGGGTCCCCTAACTATGGCTACACCTTC. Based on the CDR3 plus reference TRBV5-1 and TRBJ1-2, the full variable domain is KAGVTQTPRYLIKTRGQQVTLSCSPISGHRSVSWYQQTPGQGLQFLFEYFSETQRNKGNFPGRFSGRQFSNSRSEMNVSTLELGDSALYLCASSYRSGSPNYGYTFGSGTRLTVV.

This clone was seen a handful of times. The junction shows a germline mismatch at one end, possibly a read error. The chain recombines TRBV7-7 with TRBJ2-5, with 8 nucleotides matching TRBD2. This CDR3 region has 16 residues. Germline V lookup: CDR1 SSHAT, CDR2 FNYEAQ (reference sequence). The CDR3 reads CASSLAQREMGETQYF. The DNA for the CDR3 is TGTGCTAGCAGCTTAGCCCAGCGGGAGATGGGAGAGACCCAGTACTTC.

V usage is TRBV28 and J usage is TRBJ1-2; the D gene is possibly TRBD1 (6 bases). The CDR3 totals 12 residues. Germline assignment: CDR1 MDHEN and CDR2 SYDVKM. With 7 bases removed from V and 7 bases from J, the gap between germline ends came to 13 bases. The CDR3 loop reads CASNVGGLGYTF. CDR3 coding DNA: TGTGCCAGCAATGTGGGGGGGCTTGGCTACACCTTC.

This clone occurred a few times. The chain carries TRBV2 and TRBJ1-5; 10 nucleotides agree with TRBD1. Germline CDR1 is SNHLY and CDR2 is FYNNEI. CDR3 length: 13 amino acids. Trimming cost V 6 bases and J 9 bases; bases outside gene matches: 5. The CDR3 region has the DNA TGTGCCAGCAGGGACAGGGGGAGTCGGCCCCAGCATTTT. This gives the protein CASRDRGSRPQHF.

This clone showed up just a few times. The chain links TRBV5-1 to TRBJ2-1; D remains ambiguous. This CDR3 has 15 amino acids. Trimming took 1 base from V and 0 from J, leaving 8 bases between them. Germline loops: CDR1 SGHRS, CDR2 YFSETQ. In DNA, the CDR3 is TGCGCCAGCAGCTTGTACGGTAGCTCCTACAATGAGCAGTTCTTC. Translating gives CASSLYGSSYNEQFF.

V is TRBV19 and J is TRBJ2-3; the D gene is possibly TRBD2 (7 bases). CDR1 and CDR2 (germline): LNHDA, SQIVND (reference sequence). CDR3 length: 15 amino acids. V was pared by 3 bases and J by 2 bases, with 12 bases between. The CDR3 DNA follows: TGTGCCAGTAGTATCAGGGGAGGGCCCACAGATACGCAGTATTTT. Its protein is CASSIRGGPTDTQYF.

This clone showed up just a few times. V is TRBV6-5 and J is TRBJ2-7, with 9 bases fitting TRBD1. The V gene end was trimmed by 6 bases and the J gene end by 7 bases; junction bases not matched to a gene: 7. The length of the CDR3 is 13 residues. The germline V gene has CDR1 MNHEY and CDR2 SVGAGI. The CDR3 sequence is CASSPGTGREQYF. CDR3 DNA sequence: TGTGCCAGCAGCCCCGGGACAGGGCGGGAGCAGTACTTC.

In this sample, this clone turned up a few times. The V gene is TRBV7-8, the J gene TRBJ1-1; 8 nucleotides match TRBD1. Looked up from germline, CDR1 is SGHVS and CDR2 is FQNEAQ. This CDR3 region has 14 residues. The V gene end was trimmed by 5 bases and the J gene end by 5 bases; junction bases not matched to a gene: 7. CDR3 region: CASSQLQGATEAFF. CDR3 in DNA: TGTGCCAGCAGCCAGTTGCAGGGGGCAACTGAAGCTTTCTTT.

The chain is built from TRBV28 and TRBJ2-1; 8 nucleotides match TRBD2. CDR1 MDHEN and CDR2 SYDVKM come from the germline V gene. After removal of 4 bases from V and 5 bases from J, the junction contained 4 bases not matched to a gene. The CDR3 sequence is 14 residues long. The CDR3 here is CASSSPGGNNEQFF. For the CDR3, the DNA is TGTGCCAGCAGTTCCCCGGGGGGGAACAATGAGCAGTTCTTC.

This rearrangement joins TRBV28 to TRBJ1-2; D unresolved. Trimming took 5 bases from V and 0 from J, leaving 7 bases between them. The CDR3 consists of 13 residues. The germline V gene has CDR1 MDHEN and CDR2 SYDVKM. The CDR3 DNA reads TGTGCCAGCAGTCGGACTGCTAACTATGGCTACACCTTC. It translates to CASSRTANYGYTF.

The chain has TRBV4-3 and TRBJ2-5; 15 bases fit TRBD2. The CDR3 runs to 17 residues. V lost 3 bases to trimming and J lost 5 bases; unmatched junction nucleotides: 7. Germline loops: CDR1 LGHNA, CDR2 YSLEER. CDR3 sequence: CASSQGLAGGRVETQYF. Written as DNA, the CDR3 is TGCGCCAGCAGCCAGGGACTAGCGGGGGGCAGGGTCGAGACCCAGTACTTC.